This is a list of T cell receptor beta chains from one sample in a study of molecular identifiers for immune sequencing clone quantification. MiXCR, run by TCRdb on the PCR reads, gives a single entry per CDR3 protein. The repertoire holds under 650,000 distinct CDR3 sequences, with about 20% as singletons. The sequencing input was naive CD8+ T cells from blood, with Jurkat cell RNA spiked in. The receptors were gathered from a human donor in good health. Some libraries in this study had Jurkat cell RNA spiked in. The CDR3 runs from the conserved cysteine through the conserved F or W. A D gene is named only where the DNA matches it firmly. Only part of the rows carry a size: once, few, many, or a class if the clone is expanded.

TGTGCCAGCAGTTTATCGGGACAGGGGCCAACAGATACGCAGTATTTT,CASSLSGQGPTDTQYF,TRBV27,TRBD1,TRBJ2-3,many
TGTGCCAGCACCCCCCGAGGGGCGACCTACGAGCAGTACTTC,CASTPRGATYEQYF,TRBV6-2/TRBV6-3,.,TRBJ2-7,.
TGCGCCAGCAGCCAAGATACGGGGGGTAGCACAGATACGCAGTATTTT,CASSQDTGGSTDTQYF,TRBV4-3,TRBD2,TRBJ2-3,many
TGTGCCAGCAGCTTTGGGGATGGAGAGCAGTACTTC,CASSFGDGEQYF,TRBV7-9,.,TRBJ2-7,many
TGTGCCAGCACCGCCGGGACACTTGAGCAGTTCTTC,CASTAGTLEQFF,TRBV6-2/TRBV6-3,.,TRBJ2-1,.
TGTGCCAGCAGCCAAGAAAGAGCTTCCTCCTACGAGCAGTACTTC,CASSQERASSYEQYF,TRBV4-2,.,TRBJ2-7,many
TGTGCCGAGCGGACAGGGGGCTTGGATGAAGCTTTCTTT,CAERTGGLDEAFF,TRBV7-9,TRBD1,TRBJ1-1,many
TGTGCCAGCAGCTTGGCCAGGACAAACATTCAGTACTTC,CASSLARTNIQYF,TRBV5-4,.,TRBJ2-4,many
TGTGCCATCAGTAACAGGGACAGTAACTATGGCTACACCTTC,CAISNRDSNYGYTF,TRBV10-3,TRBD1,TRBJ1-2,.
TGTGCCAGCATCCAGGACACCGGGGAGCTGTTTTTT,CASIQDTGELFF,TRBV2,.,TRBJ2-2,many
TGTGCCAGCAGCTGGACTATCTACAATGAGCAGTTCTTC,CASSWTIYNEQFF,TRBV3-1,.,TRBJ2-1,many
TGTGCCAGCAGCGTAGGGCAAGGTGGGGAGGCTTTCTTT,CASSVGQGGEAFF,TRBV9,.,TRBJ1-1,many
TGTGCCAGCAGCGTAAGCGGGACCCCCTACTACGAGCAGTACTTC,CASSVSGTPYYEQYF,TRBV9,TRBD2,TRBJ2-7,few
TGCAGTGCTAAGGGCGGGAGGGCCCCTTACTACGAGCAGTACTTC,CSAKGGRAPYYEQYF,TRBV20-1,TRBD2,TRBJ2-7,many
TGTGCTAGTGGTATCGACAGGGCACCCTACAATGAGCAGTTCTTC,CASGIDRAPYNEQFF,TRBV12-5,TRBD1,TRBJ2-1,many
TGCGCCAGCAGCCAGTACCGGGCCAAGAACACTGAAGCTTTCTTT,CASSQYRAKNTEAFF,TRBV4-3,.,TRBJ1-1,many
TGTGCCAGCAGCTCGACAGGCTCCCAGAACACTGAAGCTTTCTTT,CASSSTGSQNTEAFF,TRBV9,.,TRBJ1-1,few
TGTGCCAGCAGCGCGGCCGGGGGCGGGGTTGGCGAGACCCAGTACTTC,CASSAAGGGVGETQYF,TRBV9,.,TRBJ2-5,.
TGTGCCAGCAGTTCAGGAGGGGCATATAGCAATCAGCCCCAGCATTTT,CASSSGGAYSNQPQHF,TRBV27,.,TRBJ1-5,few
TGTGCCAGCAGTTATCGAGTGGGGGACACTGAAGCTTTCTTT,CASSYRVGDTEAFF,TRBV6-5,.,TRBJ1-1,many
TGTGCCAGCAGCCAAGATCTCGGGCTAGCCTACGAGCAGTACTTC,CASSQDLGLAYEQYF,TRBV14,.,TRBJ2-7,.
TGCGCCAGCAGCCAACGACAGGGCTACTCCTACGAGCAGTACTTC,CASSQRQGYSYEQYF,TRBV4-3,TRBD1,TRBJ2-7,many
TGCAGTGCTAGCACCCCTGTAGCGGGGGGCACCTACGAGCAGTACTTC,CSASTPVAGGTYEQYF,TRBV20-1,TRBD2,TRBJ2-7,few
TGTGCCAGCAGTTCTCGACTCGGAATGAACACCGAAGCTTTCTTT,CASSSRLGMNTEAFF,TRBV28,.,TRBJ1-1,.
TGTGCCAGCAGCTTAACCACAGGAGGGGTGGACCAGCCCCAGCATTTT,CASSLTTGGVDQPQHF,TRBV7-6,.,TRBJ1-5,many